This paragraph reports one T cell receptor beta chain. There is no known antigen for this receptor. The listed sequencing device is Illumina HiSeq 2000. The TCR beta cDNA libraries were made using 5'RACE template switching, a step that added both a universal primer site and unique molecular identifiers. cDNA synthesis was primed from the TCR beta constant segment and was followed by two successive PCR amplification steps. The paper's data handling went like this. MIGEC was used to demultiplex reads and group reads by UMI, and MiTCR was used to assemble and quantify clonotypes. Only TCR cDNA sequences supported by at least two reads were kept to exclude erroneous sequences. Downstream repertoire analysis used the tcR package, and clonotypes were matched across fractions by CDR3 nucleotide sequence plus V segment. Antigen specificity was annotated against VDJdb with VDJmatch, allowing one amino acid substitution in CDR3. TCRdb reprocessed the reads; each CDR3 protein sequence makes one entry, and DNA is unavailable. TCRdb, rather than the study authors, made the V and J calls. The record for this sample contains around 260,000 distinct CDR3 sequences. 4% to 5% of the sample rests with the top ten.

A commercial ELISA kit detecting HCMV-specific IgG in serum was used to determine HCMV serostatus. Ficoll density gradient centrifugation was used to isolate peripheral blood mononuclear cells from blood. This entry is derived from a study of T cells expressing NK-cell markers (dated by TCRdb to 2018 to 2021). For the wider study: In sorted CD3+CD56+NKG2C+, CD3+CD56+NKG2C- and CD3+CD56-NKG2C+ T-cell subsets from eight donors, TCR beta-chain repertoires were profiled. Seven of the eight sequenced donors were HCMV-seropositive and one was HCMV-seronegative. The study sequenced eight donors, all healthy volunteers chosen at random: three men and five women. Sequencing of the libraries produced 2 x 150 bp reads on Illumina HiSeq 2000/2500, MiSeq or NextSeq. On the study overall, not on this receptor specifically: In roughly 6 donors, the dominant CD3+CD56+NKG2C+ clonotypes were among the top 10 CD8+ clonotypes and accounted for about 1.0-7.5% of CD8+ T cells. Whether the expanded NKG2C-expressing T cell clones were specific for HCMV antigens was left unclear. Those dominant clonotypes were again the most abundant among CD3+CD56-NKG2C+ cells in a handful of donors, at roughly 25-60.1%.

The receptor comes from a woman between 18 and 70 years old in good health. The specimen was blood T cells: a sorted CD56 or NKG2C T cell subset, CD4+ or CD8+ T cells, or bulk PBMC T cells (not recorded which).

CDR3 region: CASSGINKDPTLSSYNEQFF. This chain is built from TRBV5-1 and TRBJ2-1. Including cysteine and phenylalanine, the CDR3 has 20 amino acids. This entry has no DNA. Reading the germline V gene gives CDR1 SGHRS and CDR2 YFSETQ.